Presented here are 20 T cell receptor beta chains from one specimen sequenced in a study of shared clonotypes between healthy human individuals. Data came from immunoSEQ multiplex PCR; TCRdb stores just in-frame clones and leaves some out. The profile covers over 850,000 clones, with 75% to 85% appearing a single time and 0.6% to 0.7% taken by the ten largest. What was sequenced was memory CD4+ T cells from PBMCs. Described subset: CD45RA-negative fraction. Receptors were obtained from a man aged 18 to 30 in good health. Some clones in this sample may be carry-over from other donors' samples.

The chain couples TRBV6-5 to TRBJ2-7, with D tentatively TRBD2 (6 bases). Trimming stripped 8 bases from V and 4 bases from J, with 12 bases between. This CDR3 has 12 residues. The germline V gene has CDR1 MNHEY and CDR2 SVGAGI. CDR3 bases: TGTGCCAGCGGAGGGGTCGGGTACGAGCAGTACTTC. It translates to CASGGVGYEQYF.

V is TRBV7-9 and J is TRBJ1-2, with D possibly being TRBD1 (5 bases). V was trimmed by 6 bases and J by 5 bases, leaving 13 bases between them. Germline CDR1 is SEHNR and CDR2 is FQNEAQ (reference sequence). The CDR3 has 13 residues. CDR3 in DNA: TGTGCCAGCAGTGAAAAGGGACCATATGGCTACACCTTC. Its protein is CASSEKGPYGYTF.

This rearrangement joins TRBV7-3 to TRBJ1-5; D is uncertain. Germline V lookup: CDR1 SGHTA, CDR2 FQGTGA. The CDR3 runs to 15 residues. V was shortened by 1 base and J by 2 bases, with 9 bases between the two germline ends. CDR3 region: CASSLIGVGNQPQHF. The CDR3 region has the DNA TGTGCCAGCAGCTTAATTGGTGTTGGCAATCAGCCCCAGCATTTT.

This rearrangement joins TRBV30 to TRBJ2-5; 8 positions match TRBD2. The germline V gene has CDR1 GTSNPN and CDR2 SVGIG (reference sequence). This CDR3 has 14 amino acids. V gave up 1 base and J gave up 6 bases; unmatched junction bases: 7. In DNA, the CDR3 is TGTGCCTGGAGTGATGTCGGGAGGGAAAAGACCCAGTACTTC. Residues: CAWSDVGREKTQYF.

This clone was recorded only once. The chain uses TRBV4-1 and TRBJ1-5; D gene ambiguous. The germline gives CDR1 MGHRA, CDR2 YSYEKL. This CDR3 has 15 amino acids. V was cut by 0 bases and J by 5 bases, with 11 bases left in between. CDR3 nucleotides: TGCGCCAGCAGCCAAGATGCGACATCCGATCAGCCCCAGCATTTT. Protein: CASSQDATSDQPQHF.

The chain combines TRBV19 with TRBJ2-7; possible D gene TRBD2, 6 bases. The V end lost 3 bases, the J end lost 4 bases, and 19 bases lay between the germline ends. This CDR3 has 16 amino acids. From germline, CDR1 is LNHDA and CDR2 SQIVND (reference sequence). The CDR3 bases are TGTGCCAGTAGTATTCCAGCGGGCCCCGGAGGGTACGAGCAGTACTTC. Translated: CASSIPAGPGGYEQYF.

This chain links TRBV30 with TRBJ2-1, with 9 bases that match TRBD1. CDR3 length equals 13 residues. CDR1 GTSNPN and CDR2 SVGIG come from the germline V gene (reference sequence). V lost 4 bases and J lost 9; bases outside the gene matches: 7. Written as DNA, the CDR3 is TGTGCCTGGACCGGGACAGGGAGTCCTGAGCAGTTCTTC. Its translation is CAWTGTGSPEQFF.

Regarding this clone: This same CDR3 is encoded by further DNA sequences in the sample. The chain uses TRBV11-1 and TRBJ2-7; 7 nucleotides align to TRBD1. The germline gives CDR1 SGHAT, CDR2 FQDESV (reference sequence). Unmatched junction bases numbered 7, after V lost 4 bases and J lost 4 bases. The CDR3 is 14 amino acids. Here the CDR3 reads CASSSRDRVYEQYF. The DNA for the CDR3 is TGTGCCAGCAGCTCCCGGGACAGAGTTTACGAGCAGTACTTC.

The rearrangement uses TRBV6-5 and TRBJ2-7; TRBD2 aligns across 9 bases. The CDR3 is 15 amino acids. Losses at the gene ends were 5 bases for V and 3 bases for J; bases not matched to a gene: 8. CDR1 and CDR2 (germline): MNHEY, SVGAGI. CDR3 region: CASSPPTSGLYEQYF. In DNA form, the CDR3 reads TGTGCCAGCAGTCCCCCGACTAGCGGACTCTACGAGCAGTACTTC.

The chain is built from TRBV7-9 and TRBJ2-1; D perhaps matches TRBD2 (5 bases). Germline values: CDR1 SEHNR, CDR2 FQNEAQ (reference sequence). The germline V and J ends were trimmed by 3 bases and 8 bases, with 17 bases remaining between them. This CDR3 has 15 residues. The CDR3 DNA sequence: TGTGCCAGCAGCTTCGAGGGTCCGATTCTCCATGAGCAGTTCTTC. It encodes CASSFEGPILHEQFF.

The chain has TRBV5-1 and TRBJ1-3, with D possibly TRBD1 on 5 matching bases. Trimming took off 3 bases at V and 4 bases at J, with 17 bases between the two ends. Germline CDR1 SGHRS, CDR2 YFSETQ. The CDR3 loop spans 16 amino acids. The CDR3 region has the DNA TGCGCCAGCAGCTCGGGGGGTACTTCGTCGGGAAACACCATATATTTT. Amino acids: CASSSGGTSSGNTIYF.

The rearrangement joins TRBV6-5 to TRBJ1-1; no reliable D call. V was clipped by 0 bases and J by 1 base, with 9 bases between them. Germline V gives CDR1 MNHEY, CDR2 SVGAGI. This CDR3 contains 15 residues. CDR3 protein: CASSYSWAQNTEAFF. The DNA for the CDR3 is TGTGCCAGCAGTTACTCGTGGGCCCAGAACACTGAAGCTTTCTTT.

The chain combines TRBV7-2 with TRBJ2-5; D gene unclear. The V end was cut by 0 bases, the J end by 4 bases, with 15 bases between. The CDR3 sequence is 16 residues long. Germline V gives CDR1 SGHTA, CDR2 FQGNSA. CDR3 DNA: TGTGCCAGCAGCTTAGCGCTCTGGACCACCGGAGAGACCCAGTACTTC. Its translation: CASSLALWTTGETQYF.

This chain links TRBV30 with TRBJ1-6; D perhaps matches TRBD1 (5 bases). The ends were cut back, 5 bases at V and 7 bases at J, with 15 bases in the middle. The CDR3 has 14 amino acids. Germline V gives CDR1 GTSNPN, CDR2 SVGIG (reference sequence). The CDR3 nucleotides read TGTGCCTGGGATGCCTTGGGGGGGAATTCACCCCTCCACTTT. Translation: CAWDALGGNSPLHF.

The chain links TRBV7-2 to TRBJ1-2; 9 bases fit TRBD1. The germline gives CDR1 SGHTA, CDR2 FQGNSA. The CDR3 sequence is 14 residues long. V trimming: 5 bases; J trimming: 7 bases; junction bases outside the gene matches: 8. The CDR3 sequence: CASSPRTGVTGYTF. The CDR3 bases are TGTGCCAGCAGCCCGAGGACAGGGGTGACTGGCTACACCTTC.

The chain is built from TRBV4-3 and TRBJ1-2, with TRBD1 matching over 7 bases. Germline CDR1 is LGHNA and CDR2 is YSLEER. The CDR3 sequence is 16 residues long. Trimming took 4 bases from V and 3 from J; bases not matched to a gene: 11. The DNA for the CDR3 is TGCGCCAGCAGCCTAAGCGTAACAGGGGCGGACTATGGCTACACCTTC. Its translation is CASSLSVTGADYGYTF.

The CDR3 loop is CASSKTSGRFGYEQYF. The CDR3 nucleotides are TGTGCCAGCAGCAAGACTAGCGGGAGGTTTGGGTACGAGCAGTACTTC. This chain connects TRBV5-6 to TRBJ2-7; 13 nucleotides line up with TRBD2. CDR3 length: 16 residues. CDR1 is SGHDT and CDR2 is YYEEEE in the germline V gene. V lost 4 bases to trimming and J lost 4 bases; unmatched junction nucleotides: 8.

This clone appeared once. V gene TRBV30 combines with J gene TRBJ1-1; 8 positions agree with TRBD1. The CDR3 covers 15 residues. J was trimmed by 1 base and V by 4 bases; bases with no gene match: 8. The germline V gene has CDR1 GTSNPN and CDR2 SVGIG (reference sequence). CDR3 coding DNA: TGTGCCTGGACAAGGCCGGACAGGGCGAACACTGAAGCTTTCTTT. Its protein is CAWTRPDRANTEAFF. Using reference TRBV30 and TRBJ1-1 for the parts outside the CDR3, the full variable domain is SQTIHQWPATLVQPVGSPLSLECTVEGTSNPNLYWYRQAAGRGLQLLFYSVGIGQISSEVPQNLSASRPQDRQFILSSKKLLLSDSGFYLCAWTRPDRANTEAFFGQGTRLTVV.

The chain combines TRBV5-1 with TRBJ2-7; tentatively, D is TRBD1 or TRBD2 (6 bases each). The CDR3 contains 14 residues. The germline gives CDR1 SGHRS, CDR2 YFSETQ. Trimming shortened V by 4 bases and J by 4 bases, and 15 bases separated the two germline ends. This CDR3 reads CASSPGASEYEQYF. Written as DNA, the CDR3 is TGCGCCAGCAGCCCAGGGGCTAGCGAGTACGAGCAGTACTTC.

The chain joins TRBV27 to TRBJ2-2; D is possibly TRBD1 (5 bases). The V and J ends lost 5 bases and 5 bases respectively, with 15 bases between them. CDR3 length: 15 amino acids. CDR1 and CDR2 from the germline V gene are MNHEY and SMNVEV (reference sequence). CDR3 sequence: CASSPDSVVTGELFF. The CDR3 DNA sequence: TGTGCCAGCAGTCCCGACAGTGTGGTTACCGGGGAGCTGTTTTTT.